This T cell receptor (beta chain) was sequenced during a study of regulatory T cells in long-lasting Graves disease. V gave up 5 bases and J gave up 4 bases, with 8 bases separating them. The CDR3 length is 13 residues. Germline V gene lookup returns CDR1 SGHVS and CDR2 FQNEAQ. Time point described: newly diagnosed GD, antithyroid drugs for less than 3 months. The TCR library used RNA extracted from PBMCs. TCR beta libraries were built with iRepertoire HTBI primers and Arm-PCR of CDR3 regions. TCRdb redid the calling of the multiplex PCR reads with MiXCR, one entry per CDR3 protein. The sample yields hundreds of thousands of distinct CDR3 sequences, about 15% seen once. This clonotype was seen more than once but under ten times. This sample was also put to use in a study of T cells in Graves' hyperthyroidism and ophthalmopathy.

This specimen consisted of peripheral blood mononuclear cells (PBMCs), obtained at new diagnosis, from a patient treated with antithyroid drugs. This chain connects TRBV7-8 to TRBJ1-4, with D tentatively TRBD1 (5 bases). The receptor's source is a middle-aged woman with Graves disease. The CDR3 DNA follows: TGTGCCAGCAGCCGACAGAATAATGAAAAACTGTTTTTT. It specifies CASSRQNNEKLFF.